This T cell receptor (beta chain) comes out of a study of T cell changes during pregnancy in multiple sclerosis. V lost 1 base and J 2 bases, leaving 15 bases between the germline ends. Germline V lookup: CDR1 MGHRA, CDR2 YSYEKL. The CDR3 spans 18 residues. Assay: immunoSEQ multiplex PCR; the TCRdb copy retains only in-frame clones and omits some. The sample yields around 71,000 clones, approximately 90% seen once. The rearrangement uses TRBV4-1 and TRBJ2-6, with D possibly matching TRBD2 (6 bases). The starting material was peripheral blood, obtained in the third trimester of pregnancy. The source is a female donor with multiple sclerosis, enrolled in a pregnancy study. CDR3 nucleotide sequence: TGCGCCAGCAGCCAAGTTCAGGCGGGATCAACTGGGGCCAACGTCCTGACTTTC. Its translation: CASSQVQAGSTGANVLTF.